Following are 29 T cell receptor beta chains from one sample sequenced in a study of OX40 agonist ivuxolimab in advanced cancers. Profiling relied on immunoSEQ multiplex PCR, and the TCRdb table lists in-frame clones only, not all of them. The sample contains around 18,000 clones, roughly 88% of which appear only once. The starting material was CD4+ or CD8+ T cells sorted from blood, obtained in a trial of the OX40 agonist ivuxolimab. Source of these receptors: an adult with an advanced solid tumor such as melanoma, head and neck, liver or kidney cancer.

This chain joins TRBV5-5 and TRBJ1-5; D not certain. CDR3 size: 15 residues. Germline V gene lookup returns CDR1 SGHKS and CDR2 YYEKEE (reference sequence). Trimming left V 7 bases short and J 0 bases short, with 14 bases between. CDR3 amino acids: CASGTDGNSNQPQHF. The CDR3 DNA reads as TGTGCCAGCGGAACCGACGGGAATAGCAATCAGCCCCAGCATTTT.

J is TRBJ1-5 and V is TRBV6-5; D may be TRBD1 (6 bases). This CDR3 spans 16 amino acids. V lost 2 bases and J lost 9, with 20 bases in between. The germline CDR1 and CDR2 sequences are MNHEY and SVGAGI. The CDR3 is CASSYGRGQPIWPQHF. CDR3 nucleotides: TGTGCCAGCAGTTACGGGCGGGGGCAGCCCATCTGGCCCCAGCATTTT.

The chain joins TRBV6-5 to TRBJ2-7; D possibly corresponds to TRBD1 (5 bases). The ends were cut back, 6 bases at V and 7 bases at J, with 10 bases in the middle. This CDR3 has 11 residues. Germline CDR1 MNHEY, CDR2 SVGAGI. The CDR3 protein is CASRTTGEQYF. For the CDR3, the DNA is TGTGCCAGCAGAACTACAGGAGAGCAGTACTTC.

The CDR3 loop reads CATSREVNLAGGYEQYF. Here the CDR3 DNA reads TGTGCCACCAGCAGAGAAGTTAACTTAGCGGGAGGCTACGAGCAGTACTTC. The chain recombines TRBV15 with TRBJ2-7; TRBD2 matches at 10 bases. The CDR3 runs to 17 residues. Germline V gives CDR1 LNHNV, CDR2 YYDKDF (reference sequence). The J segment lost 3 bases and the V segment lost 0 bases, leaving 8 bases of the junction unmatched.

In its sample, this clone was seen a few times. J is TRBJ2-3 and V is TRBV11-2; D call uncertain. The germline V gene encodes CDR1 SGHAT and CDR2 FQNNGV. V gave up 8 bases and J gave up 0 bases, with 9 bases separating them. The CDR3 spans 13 residues. CDR3 DNA: TGTGCCAGCGGGGTTACTAGCACAGATACGCAGTATTTT. Its translation is CASGVTSTDTQYF.

J is TRBJ1-2 and V is TRBV19, with 9 bases matching TRBD1. The CDR3 runs to 16 residues. The junction had 8 bases not matched to a gene; V was cut back by 6 bases and J by 0 bases. Germline V CDR1 and CDR2: LNHDA, SQIVND (reference sequence). CDR3 residues: CASRGQGRGSNYGYTF. The CDR3 DNA follows: TGTGCCAGTAGAGGACAGGGGCGCGGATCTAACTATGGCTACACCTTC.

In DNA, the CDR3 is TGTGCCAGTAGACCCGGGACAGGGACCTACGAGCAGTACTTC. Translating gives CASRPGTGTYEQYF. The chain carries TRBV19 and TRBJ2-7, with 9 bases aligning to TRBD1. The V gene's germline CDR1 is LNHDA and CDR2 SQIVND (reference sequence). The CDR3 extends over 14 amino acids. V was clipped by 6 bases and J by 2 bases; unmatched bases: 5.

In its sample, this clone was seen once. CDR3 bases: TGTGCCAGCAGTGAGAGGGGGGGGAGTAGCGGCGTTGCGCAGTTCTTC. Its translation: CASSERGGSSGVAQFF. This chain connects TRBV6-1 to TRBJ2-1; a possible D gene is TRBD2 (7 bases). V was pared by 3 bases and J by 12 bases, with 24 bases between. Germline-derived CDR1 and CDR2 are MNHNS and SASEGT. This CDR3 spans 16 amino acids.

The gene calls are TRBV4-2 and TRBJ2-2, with 10 bases that match TRBD2. This CDR3 region has 17 residues. Trimming took 2 bases from V and 6 from J; bases not matched to a gene: 9. Looked up from germline, CDR1 is LGHNA and CDR2 is YNFKEQ. The CDR3 nucleotides read TGTGCCAGCAGCCAACCCAGGGCTAGCGGGAGATCCGGGGAGCTGTTTTTT. Residues: CASSQPRASGRSGELFF.

This clone is medium-sized (0.01 to 0.1%) by share. V gene TRBV7-2 combines with J gene TRBJ1-5; D remains ambiguous. The ends were cut back, 5 bases at V and 0 bases at J, with 11 bases in the middle. There are 15 residues in the CDR3. Germline V gene lookup returns CDR1 SGHTA and CDR2 FQGNSA. CDR3 nucleotide sequence: TGTGCCAGCAGCCAGGATTACTATAGCAATCAGCCCCAGCATTTT. As protein: CASSQDYYSNQPQHF.

V is TRBV28 and J is TRBJ2-7, with 8 bases lining up with TRBD1. With 3 bases clipped from V and 3 bases from J, the junction kept 10 bases outside the gene matches. Germline loops: CDR1 MDHEN, CDR2 SYDVKM. The CDR3 is 16 amino acids. The CDR3 reads CASSFGQGSSRYEQYF. For the CDR3, the DNA is TGTGCCAGCAGTTTCGGACAGGGATCCTCCCGCTACGAGCAGTACTTC.

The V gene is TRBV28, the J gene TRBJ2-7, with D uncertain. Per germline, CDR1 MDHEN and CDR2 SYDVKM. The V end was cut by 6 bases, the J end by 4 bases, with 13 bases between. The CDR3 covers 13 residues. The CDR3 loop is CASRVRGSYEQYF. CDR3 in DNA: TGTGCCAGCAGGGTTAGAGGTTCATACGAGCAGTACTTC.

Comments on this clone: Other nucleotide sequences in the sample specify the same CDR3. The chain carries TRBV9 and TRBJ2-3; TRBD2 is a possible D gene (5 bases). The germline CDR1 and CDR2 sequences are SGDLS and YYNGEE. This CDR3 contains 18 residues. V was cut by 0 bases and J by 5 bases, with 22 bases left in between. The CDR3: CASSVDPPERVVRDTQYF. The CDR3 nucleotides are TGTGCCAGCAGCGTAGACCCACCGGAGAGGGTGGTGCGAGATACGCAGTATTTT.

This chain joins TRBV2 and TRBJ2-7, with 7 bases identical to TRBD2. The length of the CDR3 is 12 residues. The trim removed 11 bases at V and 5 bases at J, leaving 9 bases unmatched. Germline V gene data show CDR1 as SNHLY and CDR2 as FYNNEI. CDR3: CASVRGVNEQYF. The DNA of the CDR3 is TGTGCCTCCGTCCGGGGGGTCAACGAGCAGTACTTC. The whole variable domain, remainder taken from reference TRBV2 and TRBJ2-7, is EPEVTQTPSHQVTQMGQEVILRCVPISNHLYFYWYRQILGQKVEFLVSFYNNEISEKSEIFDDQFSVERPDGSNFTLKIRSTKLEDSAMYFCASVRGVNEQYFGPGTRLTVT.

CDR3 amino acids: CASSLDQLAGGPPRQYF. Written as DNA, the CDR3 is TGTGCCAGCAGCTTAGATCAACTAGCGGGAGGCCCCCCACGGCAGTACTTC. V and J are TRBV7-9 and TRBJ2-7; 12 nucleotides match TRBD2. This CDR3 has 17 residues. Germline V gives CDR1 SEHNR, CDR2 FQNEAQ (reference sequence). Trimming took 1 base from V and 9 from J; bases not matched to a gene: 13.

This clone was seen only once. The rearrangement links TRBV6-5 to TRBJ2-1; 11 bases agree with TRBD2. This CDR3 is 15 amino acids long. The J segment lost 4 bases and the V segment lost 6 bases, leaving 5 bases of the junction unmatched. The germline CDR1 and CDR2 sequences are MNHEY and SVGAGI. CDR3 sequence: CASSRGTSGYNEQFF. Here the CDR3 DNA reads TGTGCCAGCAGCCGCGGGACTAGCGGATACAATGAGCAGTTCTTC.

The chain couples TRBV27 to TRBJ1-2; no definite D call. Germline CDR1 is MNHEY and CDR2 is SMNVEV (reference sequence). This CDR3 has 13 residues. Between the trimmed V and J ends, which lost 3 bases and 0 bases, there was a span of 5 bases. For the CDR3, the DNA is TGTGCCAGCAGTTTCGGACCTAACTATGGCTACACCTTC. It encodes CASSFGPNYGYTF.

The chain is built from TRBV6-1 and TRBJ2-7, with D uncertain. Germline CDR1 and CDR2: MNHNS and SASEGT. This CDR3 has 12 amino acids. V lost 8 bases and J lost 0, with 8 bases in between. CDR3 nucleotides: TGTGCCAGCGCCCCCAACTCCTACGAGCAGTACTTC. This translates into CASAPNSYEQYF.

The chain has TRBV2 and TRBJ1-5; possible D gene TRBD1, 6 bases. V gave up 6 bases and J gave up 0 bases, with 12 bases separating them. The length of the CDR3 is 15 residues. Germline CDR1 is SNHLY and CDR2 is FYNNEI. In nucleotides, the CDR3 is TGTGCCAGCAGAATCACAGGGCCTAGCAATCAGCCCCAGCATTTT. It codes for CASRITGPSNQPQHF.

The gene calls are TRBV20-1 and TRBJ1-2; D not resolved. The CDR3 totals 11 residues. Trimming shortened V by 3 bases and J by 4 bases, and 6 bases separated the two germline ends. The germline CDR1 and CDR2 sequences are DFQATT and SNEGSKA (reference sequence). CDR3 DNA sequence: TGCAGTGCTAGGGTTAGCTATGGCTACACCTTC. Amino acid sequence: CSARVSYGYTF.

The rearrangement uses TRBV9 and TRBJ2-2; 8 nucleotides align to TRBD1. Looked up from germline, CDR1 is SGDLS and CDR2 is YYNGEE. CDR3 length: 16 residues. With V trimmed by 1 base and J by 4 bases, 6 bases remained unmatched. CDR3 nucleotide sequence: TGTGCCAGCAGCGTAATGGACAGGGAAGTCACCGGGGAGCTGTTTTTT. Encoded protein: CASSVMDREVTGELFF.

This chain connects TRBV11-1 to TRBJ2-7, with 7 bases matching TRBD2. This CDR3 has 15 residues. V dropped 1 base and J dropped 0; count of bases not matched to a gene: 3. In germline, CDR1 is SGHAT, CDR2 FQDESV (reference sequence). CDR3 DNA sequence: TGTGCCAGCAGCTTAGGCCGCGGGAGCTCCTACGAGCAGTACTTC. It specifies CASSLGRGSSYEQYF. Looking up the rest from reference TRBV11-1 and TRBJ2-7 gives the full variable domain: EAEVAQSPRYKITEKSQAVAFWCDPISGHATLYWYRQILGQGPELLVQFQDESVVDDSQLPKDRFSAERLKGVDSTLKIQPAELGDSAMYLCASSLGRGSSYEQYFGPGTRLTVT.

The chain combines TRBV27 with TRBJ2-1; TRBD2 is a possible D gene (5 bases). From germline, CDR1 is MNHEY and CDR2 SMNVEV (reference sequence). The V and J ends lost 2 bases and 6 bases respectively, with 14 bases between them. The CDR3 has 15 residues. The CDR3 sequence is CASSLGGRGGNEQFF. The CDR3 bases are TGTGCCAGCAGTTTAGGTGGGAGAGGCGGCAATGAGCAGTTCTTC.

CDR3 bases: TGTGCCAGCAGCCAAGAGGATGATAGCGGGAGTGGGACCCAGTACTTC. Amino acids: CASSQEDDSGSGTQYF. This rearrangement joins TRBV4-2 to TRBJ2-5; TRBD2 agrees at 9 bases. CDR3 size: 16 residues. With V trimmed by 0 bases and J by 7 bases, 9 bases remained unmatched. Looked up from germline, CDR1 is LGHNA and CDR2 is YNFKEQ.

As concerns this clone: At one end the junction does not follow the germline gene, possibly because of a read error. The V and J genes are TRBV29-1 and TRBJ2-1; 8 bases agree with TRBD2. The CDR3 consists of 14 residues. The germline V gene encodes CDR1 SQVTM and CDR2 ANQGSEA. CDR3 sequence (DNA): TGCAGCGTAGAAGCGGGAGTAGGGGAGAATGAGCAGTTCTTC. Amino acid sequence: CSVEAGVGENEQFF.

The genes are TRBV2 and TRBJ1-1; D possibly corresponds to TRBD1 (6 bases). This CDR3 is 15 amino acids long. Germline V CDR1 and CDR2: SNHLY, FYNNEI. Deletions cut 4 bases from V and 5 bases from J, with 17 bases between. CDR3 amino acids: CASSGPGGRGTEAFF. The CDR3 bases are TGTGCCAGCAGTGGGCCGGGGGGGCGCGGGACTGAAGCTTTCTTT.

The J gene is TRBJ2-1, the V gene TRBV27, with 7 bases aligning to TRBD2. The CDR3 consists of 15 residues. Germline V CDR1 and CDR2: MNHEY, SMNVEV (reference sequence). V gave up 0 bases and J gave up 8 bases; unmatched junction bases: 7. The CDR3 DNA sequence: TGTGCCAGCAGTTTATCCGTGGGAGGGCGCGATGAGCAGTTCTTC. Protein sequence: CASSLSVGGRDEQFF.

This chain connects TRBV5-6 to TRBJ1-1, with D perhaps TRBD1 (6 bases). The CDR3 loop spans 15 amino acids. Germline lookup yields CDR1 SGHDT and CDR2 YYEEEE. The ends were cut back, 4 bases at V and 3 bases at J, with 16 bases in the middle. As DNA, the CDR3 is TGTGCCAGCAGCCTACCCCAGGGGCTCGACACTGAAGCTTTCTTT. Translated, it gives CASSLPQGLDTEAFF. The entire variable domain, with the rest obtained from reference TRBV5-6 and TRBJ1-1, is as follows: DAGVTQSPTHLIKTRGQQVTLRCSPKSGHDTVSWYQQALGQGPQFIFQYYEEEERQRGNFPDRFSGHQFPNYSSELNVNALLLGDSALYLCASSLPQGLDTEAFFGQGTRLTVV.

V gene TRBV4-1 combines with J gene TRBJ2-7; D gene uncertain. The CDR3 totals 14 residues. V lost 4 bases and J lost 6, with 16 bases in between. Germline assignment: CDR1 MGHRA and CDR2 YSYEKL. In DNA, the CDR3 is TGCGCCAGCAGCCCCACACCTGGGGATAGCGAGCAGTACTTC. Amino acids: CASSPTPGDSEQYF.